This T cell receptor (beta chain) was sequenced in a study of identical twins (dated by TCRdb to 2015 to 2016). Context from the whole study: The study deep-sequenced TCR alpha and beta repertoires from monozygotic twins, unrelated adults of various ages and cord blood to test whether fetal clonotypes persist. Replicate twin experiments were performed at different times using different library preparation protocols to rule out contamination.

In the germline V gene, CDR1 corresponds to KGHSH and CDR2 to LQKENI. The CDR3 has 14 amino acids, counting the end cysteine and phenylalanine. Of all the DNA, just the CDR3 is kept, 42 bases in frame from base 1. Trimming takes 6 bases from V and 5 bases from J, and the germline ends sit 17 bases apart. The full study reports these points: In monozygotic twins, out-of-frame TCR alpha sharing was systematically underestimated by recombination models, although the models agreed with sharing between unrelated individuals. Because the same donors could not be followed over many years, conclusions were based on cross-sectional statistical analysis. Compared with coincidental sharing between unrelated individuals, out-of-frame TCR alpha sequences shared between twins showed an excess of sequences with low generation probability. The excess sharing between twins in beta out-of-frame sequences was weaker because fewer shared sequences reduced the signal-to-noise ratio. Fewer insertions were carried by abundant cord blood beta clonotypes, a similar but weaker trend appeared in young adult naive repertoires, and no such trend appeared in memory repertoires. Zero-insertion analyses could be partly confounded by invariant T cells such as MAIT and iNKT, though diverse VJ usage argued against such confounding for most clonotypes.

Only healthy Caucasian donors were included. Miltenyi CD45RO+ enrichment and human naive T-cell isolation kits were used to isolate memory (CD45RO+) and naive T cells from PBMC. To prepare the library, 5' RACE was applied. Sequencer: Illumina HiSeq 2000. Template switching added a universal primer binding site, and the final cDNA carried a unique molecular identifier that allowed TCR cDNA molecules to be counted accurately. First-strand cDNA for TCR alpha and beta chains was synthesized from specific primers in the conserved constant-segment region. Each cDNA library was double barcoded, with a SMART-Mk sample barcode plus Illumina barcodes, to control for contamination. TruSeq adapter sequences and Illumina sample barcodes were added in two successive PCR steps. Sequencing of the TCR alpha and beta cDNA libraries was done on the Illumina HiSeq platform using custom primers. The study's processing was this. MiGEC was used to process raw reads and extract unique molecular identifiers, and MiXCR was used to find CDR3 positions. For each individual, recombination models were inferred using an EM algorithm with the repgenHMM and IGoR tools. Shared clonotypes were analyzed with the tcR package in R, and sharing was normalized by the product of cloneset sizes. To study raw recombination without the effects of thymic and clonal selection, out-of-frame nonproductive sequences were analyzed. Using fastp trimming at Q25 and MiXCR clonotype assembly, TCRdb reanalyzed the public sequencing data and kept in-frame beta chains. Entries that share a CDR3 protein sequence are merged under the most common genes and DNA. The authors' filters were not applied to this entry. This sample has over 200,000 distinct CDR3 sequences in its table, and roughly a tenth of those were observed once. About 5.5% of the sample is in the top ten clones.

Details on this clonotype: Its antigen target is currently unknown. Within one base of it there is no much larger clone, and no base qualities were kept.

The sequence is built from TRBV18 and TRBJ2-7; TRBD2 is a possible D gene, resting on 6 matching bases. The clonotype was recovered from a woman between 18 and 29 years old in good health. The source material was memory (CD45RO+) T cells sorted from blood. Per the publication, the cell subset or site label means: CD45RO+ enriched T cells. In nucleotides, the sequence is TGTGCCAGCTCCGGCGGGATCGGGAACAACGAGCAGTACTTC. This codes for CASSGGIGNNEQYF.